The clone carrying this T cell receptor (beta chain) has only a few counts. This sample was taken from a study of early T cells in non-severe SARS-CoV-2 infection. The overall study: The sequenced material was bulk RNA from unsorted whole blood, and its chains were unpaired.

Attachment of unique molecular identifiers was made to individual cDNA molecules. TCRdb reprocessed the 5' RACE reads with MiXCR, giving one entry per CDR3 protein. The sample lists some 38,000 distinct CDR3 sequences; 4.5% to 7% were seen once. V lost 0 bases to trimming and J lost 3 bases, with 9 bases between them. Germline values: CDR1 SGHAT, CDR2 FQNNGV. This CDR3 comprises 14 residues. This rearrangement joins TRBV11-2 to TRBJ2-7; no firm D call. The sample consisted of whole blood, taken at baseline. The clonotype originates from an adult who was a healthcare worker with PCR-confirmed SARS-CoV-2 infection or an uninfected control (not recorded which). The CDR3 bases are TGTGCCAGCAGCTTAGATGGCGGTCACTACGAGCAGTACTTC. Its translation is CASSLDGGHYEQYF.